Following are 2 T cell receptor beta chains from one sample sequenced in a study of T cells in Graves' hyperthyroidism and ophthalmopathy (dated by TCRdb to between 2017 and 2020). Library preparation employed multiplex PCR. Sequencing instrument: Illumina HiSeq 2000. The TCR beta CDR3 regions were amplified from RNA transcripts. The first round of RT-PCR for the TCR CDR3 was performed with the HTBI primer set and the Qiagen OneStep RT-PCR kit. TCRdb's own reprocessing of the public reads used fastp at Q25 and MiXCR and kept productive beta chains. When rows share a CDR3 protein, they turn into one entry using the most common DNA and genes. This sample holds hundreds of thousands of distinct CDR3 sequences; around 42% were observed only once. 8.2% of the sample is taken by the ten largest. The sequenced sample was peripheral blood or thyroid tissue (not recorded which). These receptors were obtained from a woman aged 18-35 years with Graves' hyperthyroidism. Donor details come from another sample of the same person, matched by shared clones.

This clonotype was detected many times. The chain links TRBV7-9 to TRBJ1-2; weak D call: TRBD1 (6 bases). Germline lookup yields CDR1 SEHNR and CDR2 FQNEAQ (reference sequence). This CDR3 has 14 residues. V was cut by 4 bases and J by 2 bases, with 11 bases left in between. The CDR3 spells CASSSLGGNYGYTF. The CDR3 region has the DNA TGTGCCAGCAGCTCTCTAGGGGGGAACTATGGCTACACCTTC. Full variable domain (outside the CDR3, taken from reference TRBV7-9 and TRBJ1-2): DTGVSQNPRHKITKRGQNVTFRCDPISEHNRLYWYRQTLGQGPEFLTYFQNEAQLEKSRLLSDRFSAERPKGSFSTLEIQRTEQGDSAMYLCASSSLGGNYGYTFGSGTRLTVV.

Worth noting for this clonotype: A much larger clone differs by one base, so this may be a read error. This chain connects TRBV19 to TRBJ1-1; no clear D. Germline assignment: CDR1 LNHDA and CDR2 SQIVND (reference sequence). Trimming took off 5 bases at V and 2 bases at J, with 9 bases between the two ends. This CDR3 is built from 13 residues. The DNA for the CDR3 is TGTGCCAGTAGTGTGTGGGCCAACACTGAAGCTTTCTTT. Amino acids: CASSVWANTEAFF.